This is a list of T cell receptor beta chains from one sample in a study of HIV-infected patients and healthy controls. TCRdb passed the 5' RACE reads through MiXCR, listing each CDR3 protein once. The sample yields some 9,800 distinct CDR3 sequences, 8% seen once. The material sequenced was blood. The receptor source for this set is an adult in good health. CDR3s include the opening cysteine and the closing phenylalanine or tryptophan. A D gene is named only where the DNA matches it firmly. The listing skips clone size in some rows; elsewhere it reads once, few, many or a size class.

J: TRBJ1-2
size: medium-sized
D: NA
V: TRBV5-1
CDR3: CASSDPLSPGLIYGYTF
DNA: TGCGCCAGCAGCGATCCCCTATCTCCGGGACTGATCTATGGCTACACCTTC

J: TRBJ1-4
size: many
D: TRBD1
V: TRBV10-3
CDR3: CATTPGTADNEKLFF
DNA: TGTGCCACGACTCCGGGGACAGCCGACAATGAAAAACTGTTTTTT

J: TRBJ2-3
size: medium-sized
D: TRBD1
V: TRBV2
CDR3: CASRGTGGPDTQYF
DNA: TGTGCCAGCAGAGGGACAGGGGGCCCAGATACGCAGTATTTT

J: TRBJ2-2
size: medium-sized
D: NA
V: TRBV4-1
CDR3: CASSQGATSLNTGELFF
DNA: TGCGCCAGCAGCCAAGGGGCGACTAGTTTGAACACCGGGGAGCTGTTTTTT

J: TRBJ2-2
size: many
D: NA
V: TRBV20-1
CDR3: CSAREVLSGHSGELFF
DNA: TGCAGTGCTAGAGAGGTGCTTAGTGGGCATTCCGGGGAGCTGTTTTTT

J: TRBJ1-2
size: many
D: NA
V: TRBV20-1
CDR3: CSAARDYGYTF
DNA: TGCAGTGCCGCCAGGGACTATGGCTACACCTTC

J: TRBJ2-3
size: medium-sized
D: NA
V: TRBV9
CDR3: CASSVVWDSDTQYF
DNA: TGTGCCAGCAGCGTAGTATGGGATTCAGATACGCAGTATTTT

J: TRBJ1-1
size: medium-sized
D: TRBD1
V: TRBV2
CDR3: CASADRVEAFF
DNA: TGTGCCAGCGCAGACAGGGTTGAAGCTTTCTTT

J: TRBJ2-7
size: many
D: NA
V: TRBV6-6
CDR3: CASSYSTSSYEQYF
DNA: TGTGCCAGCAGTTACTCGACTAGCTCCTACGAGCAGTACTTC

J: TRBJ1-1
size: many
D: TRBD1
V: TRBV6-6
CDR3: CASRGQGVGTEAFF
DNA: TGTGCCAGCAGGGGACAGGGGGTTGGCACTGAAGCTTTCTTT

J: TRBJ2-2
size: medium-sized
D: NA
V: TRBV6-1
CDR3: CASSEAGGTGELFF
DNA: TGTGCCAGCAGTGAAGCCGGTGGGACCGGGGAGCTGTTTTTT

J: TRBJ2-7
size: many
D: NA
V: TRBV11-2
CDR3: CASSFFRDLRNAYEQYF
DNA: TGTGCCAGCAGCTTCTTCCGGGACTTACGGAATGCCTACGAGCAGTACTTC

J: TRBJ2-3
size: medium-sized
D: NA
V: TRBV7-9
CDR3: CASSPATSGARDTQYF
DNA: TGTGCCAGCAGCCCCGCAACTTCAGGGGCCCGAGATACGCAGTATTTT

J: TRBJ1-6
size: NA
D: NA
V: TRBV23-1
CDR3: CASSGAMYNSPLHF
DNA: TGCGCCAGCAGTGGGGCGATGTATAATTCACCCCTCCACTTT

J: TRBJ1-1
size: many
D: NA
V: TRBV12-3/TRBV12-4
CDR3: CASSLAGGTDTEAFF
DNA: TGTGCCAGCAGTTTAGCAGGGGGGACTGACACTGAAGCTTTCTTT

J: TRBJ1-1
size: many
D: TRBD1
V: TRBV5-5
CDR3: CASSLTLRPTGTGTEAFF
DNA: TGTGCCAGCAGCTTGACCCTTAGGCCGACAGGGACAGGAACTGAAGCTTTCTTT

J: TRBJ1-1
size: medium-sized
D: NA
V: TRBV5-1
CDR3: CASSFGPANTEAFF
DNA: TGCGCCAGCAGCTTTGGGCCAGCTAACACTGAAGCTTTCTTT

J: TRBJ2-5
size: many
D: NA
V: TRBV24-1
CDR3: CATSQGGRTQYF
DNA: TGTGCCACCAGCCAGGGGGGGAGGACCCAGTACTTC

J: TRBJ2-5
size: medium-sized
D: NA
V: TRBV5-1
CDR3: CASSRGDTSQETQYF
DNA: TGCGCCAGCAGCAGGGGGGACACCTCACAAGAGACCCAGTACTTC

J: TRBJ1-6
size: many
D: NA
V: TRBV2
CDR3: CASSAGHPYNSPLHF
DNA: TGTGCCAGCAGTGCGGGACACCCCTATAATTCACCCCTCCACTTT

J: TRBJ1-6
size: NA
D: NA
V: TRBV12-3/TRBV12-4
CDR3: CASSLFADSPLHF
DNA: TGTGCCAGCAGTTTGTTTGCGGATTCACCCCTCCACTTT

J: TRBJ1-5
size: many
D: NA
V: TRBV19
CDR3: CASSISISGRQPQHF
DNA: TGTGCCAGTAGTATCTCAATTTCGGGAAGGCAGCCCCAGCATTTT